What follows are 12 T cell receptor beta chains derived from one specimen sequenced in a study of T cells in Graves' hyperthyroidism and ophthalmopathy. RNA transcripts gave rise to amplified TCR beta CDR3 regions. HTBI primers were the set used in a first-round RT-PCR of the TCR CDR3. TCRdb recomputed calls from the multiplex PCR reads with MiXCR, one row per CDR3 protein. The data contain some 150,000 distinct CDR3 sequences, more than 20% of them singletons. Sequenced sample: blood. Receptors originate from a woman in her 50s with Graves' hyperthyroidism that later progressed to Graves' ophthalmopathy.

The chain couples TRBV20-1 to TRBJ2-1, with 8 bases identical to TRBD2. Germline V gene lookup returns CDR1 DFQATT and CDR2 SNEGSKA (reference sequence). There are 12 residues in the CDR3. V trimming: 7 bases; J trimming: 9 bases; junction bases outside the gene matches: 8. This chain's CDR3 is CSGSGSHGEQFF. CDR3 in DNA: TGCAGTGGCAGCGGGAGTCACGGTGAGCAGTTCTTC.

This clonotype was counted at least ten times. The rearrangement joins TRBV5-1 to TRBJ2-1; 9 bases are shared with TRBD2. The CDR3 covers 14 residues. The V and J ends lost 8 bases and 2 bases, in that order; junction bases with no gene match: 5. The V gene's germline CDR1 is SGHRS and CDR2 YFSETQ. CDR3 residues: CASRLAETYNEQFF. CDR3 sequence (DNA): TGCGCCAGTAGACTAGCGGAGACCTACAATGAGCAGTTCTTC.

This rearrangement joins TRBV7-2 to TRBJ2-7, with a tentative D call TRBD2 (6 bases). CDR1 SGHTA and CDR2 FQGNSA come from the germline V gene. The CDR3 is 16 residues long. Trimming removed 5 bases from V and 0 bases from J, with 17 bases in between. The CDR3 DNA reads as TGTGCCAGCAGCCCAGGAGGGGTCAGGGCCTCCTACGAGCAGTACTTC. Its translation: CASSPGGVRASYEQYF.

This clonotype was observed at least ten times. J is TRBJ2-1 and V is TRBV29-1; perhaps D is TRBD1 or TRBD2 (6 bases each). V was trimmed by 8 bases and J by 0 bases, leaving 14 bases between them. The germline V gene encodes CDR1 SQVTM and CDR2 ANQGSEA. The CDR3 sequence is 14 residues long. The CDR3 sequence: CSSTRGASYNEQFF. In DNA, the CDR3 is TGCAGCTCGACTAGGGGGGCCTCCTACAATGAGCAGTTCTTC.

As regards this clonotype: A much bigger clone sits one base away, suggesting this may be a read error. J is TRBJ2-2 and V is TRBV30; TRBD1 agrees at 9 bases. This CDR3 is built from 14 residues. CDR1 is GTSNPN and CDR2 is SVGIG in the germline V gene (reference sequence). V shed 7 bases, J shed 5 bases, and the junction held 8 bases outside the gene matches. CDR3 region: CAYGGQGWTGELFF. CDR3 DNA: TGTGCCTACGGGGGACAGGGATGGACCGGGGAGCTGTTTTTT.

Many counts were recorded for this clonotype. The limits of the CDR3 on the DNA are not certain, so only TCRdb's listed CDR3 is given. The chain is built from TRBV6-1 and TRBJ2-7; the table's D call, TRBD1, was not checked against the DNA. From its first to its last residue, the CDR3 has 15 amino acids. The V gene's germline CDR1 is MNHNS and CDR2 SASEGT. The CDR3 sequence is CASSSSGQGTYEQYF.

This clonotype was detected only a few times. The chain has TRBV5-1 and TRBJ1-4, with D uncertain. Germline CDR1 reads SGHRS; CDR2 reads YFSETQ. With 0 bases removed from V and 0 bases from J, the gap between germline ends came to 6 bases. CDR3 length: 15 residues. This CDR3 reads CASSLEGTTNEKLFF. Here the CDR3 DNA reads TGCGCCAGCAGCTTGGAGGGAACAACTAATGAAAAACTGTTTTTT. The variable domain in full, with the rest retrieved from reference TRBV5-1 and TRBJ1-4, is KAGVTQTPRYLIKTRGQQVTLSCSPISGHRSVSWYQQTPGQGLQFLFEYFSETQRNKGNFPGRFSGRQFSNSRSEMNVSTLELGDSALYLCASSLEGTTNEKLFFGSGTQLSVL.

In this sample, this clonotype turned up a few times. This rearrangement joins TRBV6-1 to TRBJ2-1, with 11 bases lining up with TRBD1. The junction had 8 bases not matched to a gene; V was cut back by 5 bases and J by 8 bases. This CDR3 spans 15 amino acids. Germline loops: CDR1 MNHNS, CDR2 SASEGT. CDR3 loop: CASSFWDRGADEQFF. The DNA for the CDR3 is TGTGCCAGCAGTTTCTGGGACAGGGGGGCGGATGAGCAGTTCTTC.

This clonotype was seen once. This clone may be a read error of a much larger clone one base away. This chain links TRBV5-4 with TRBJ2-1, with 10 positions matching TRBD2. This CDR3 is 15 amino acids long. Germline CDR1 SGHNT, CDR2 YYREEE (reference sequence). The CDR3 coding sequence is TGTGCCACCAGCTTTGGGACTAGCGAGTACAATGAGCAGTTCTTC. It yields the protein CATSFGTSEYNEQFF.

This clonotype was seen ten or more times. The chain uses TRBV28 and TRBJ1-1; 8 bases are shared with TRBD1. Germline V gene data show CDR1 as MDHEN and CDR2 as SYDVKM. The CDR3 is made up of 14 amino acids. Trimming removed 6 bases from V and 3 bases from J; junction bases left unmatched: 6. The CDR3 nucleotides are TGTGCCAGCAGGGAGCAGGGGGCGGACACTGAAGCTTTCTTT. Residues: CASREQGADTEAFF.

This clonotype was seen a handful of times. V usage is TRBV28 and J usage is TRBJ1-5; D remains unclear. Germline V lookup: CDR1 MDHEN, CDR2 SYDVKM. The CDR3 contains 13 residues. Trimming took 6 bases from V and 7 from J, leaving 13 bases between them. Here the CDR3 reads CASRGHAGQPQHF. Written as DNA, the CDR3 is TGTGCCAGCAGGGGTCACGCGGGACAGCCCCAGCATTTT.

The table lists this clonotype with a few counts. The chain links TRBV7-9 to TRBJ1-1; 7 nucleotides line up with TRBD1. The germline V gene has CDR1 SEHNR and CDR2 FQNEAQ (reference sequence). The CDR3 is 15 amino acids. Losses at the gene ends were 5 bases for V and 2 bases for J; bases not matched to a gene: 8. CDR3 sequence (DNA): TGTGCCAGCAGCCCAGGGGACAGATTTAACACTGAAGCTTTCTTT. It is translated as CASSPGDRFNTEAFF.